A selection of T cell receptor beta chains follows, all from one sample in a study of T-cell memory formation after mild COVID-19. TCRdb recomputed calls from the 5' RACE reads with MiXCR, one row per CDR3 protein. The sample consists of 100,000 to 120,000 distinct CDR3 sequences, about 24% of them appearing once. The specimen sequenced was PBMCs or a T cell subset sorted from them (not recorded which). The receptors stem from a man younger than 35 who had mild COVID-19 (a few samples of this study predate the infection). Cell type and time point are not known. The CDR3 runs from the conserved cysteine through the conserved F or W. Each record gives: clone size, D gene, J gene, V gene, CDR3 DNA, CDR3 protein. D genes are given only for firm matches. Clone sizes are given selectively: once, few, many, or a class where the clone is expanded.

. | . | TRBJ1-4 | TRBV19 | TGTGCCAGTACCCTAACAGGGTTCGGGGCAGGAGAAAAACTGTTTTTT | CASTLTGFGAGEKLFF
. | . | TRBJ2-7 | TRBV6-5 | TGTGCCAGCAGTACCCGTCCTGGCGGAGTCCTCTCCTACGAGCAGTACTTC | CASSTRPGGVLSYEQYF
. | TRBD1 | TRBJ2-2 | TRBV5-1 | TGCGCCAGCAGCCAAAGACAGGGCGGCGGGGAGCTGTTTTTT | CASSQRQGGGELFF
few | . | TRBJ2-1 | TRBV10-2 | TGCGCCAGCAGTGAGGCCAACCATGAGCAGTTCTTC | CASSEANHEQFF
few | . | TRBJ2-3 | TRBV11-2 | TGTGCCTCCACCGATGTTGCTGGAGATACGCAGTATTTT | CASTDVAGDTQYF
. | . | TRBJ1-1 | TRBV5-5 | TGTGCCAGCAGCTTGAGACCGGTGGGCATGAACACTGAAGCTTTCTTT | CASSLRPVGMNTEAFF
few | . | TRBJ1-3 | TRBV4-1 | TGCGCCAGCAGCCCCTCGACAGCCTCTGGAAACACCATATATTTT | CASSPSTASGNTIYF
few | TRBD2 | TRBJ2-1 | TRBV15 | TGTGCCACCAGCAGAGATCGACGGGGGGGTTACAATGAGCAGTTCTTC | CATSRDRRGGYNEQFF
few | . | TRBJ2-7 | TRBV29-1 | TGCAGCGTTGAAGAAGGGTGGGAAACCTCCTACGAGCAGTACTTC | CSVEEGWETSYEQYF
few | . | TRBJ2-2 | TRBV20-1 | TGCAGTGCTAGATGGGCGAACACCGGGGAGCTGTTTTTT | CSARWANTGELFF
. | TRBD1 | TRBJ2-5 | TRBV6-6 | TGTGCCAGCAGTTACCTCGGACAGGGGGCCACGGAGACCCAGTACTTC | CASSYLGQGATETQYF
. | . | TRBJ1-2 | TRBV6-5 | TGTGCCAGCAGTTCAGTAGCCCGACGGCCTTATGGCTACACCTTC | CASSSVARRPYGYTF
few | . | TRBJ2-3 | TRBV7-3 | TGTGCCAGCAGCTTAACGGCCAGGGTATACGATACGCAGTATTTT | CASSLTARVYDTQYF
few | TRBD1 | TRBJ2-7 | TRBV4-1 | TGCGCCAGCAGCCAAGGACAGGGTTCCTACGAGCAGTACTTC | CASSQGQGSYEQYF
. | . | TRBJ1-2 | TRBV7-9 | TGTGCCAGCAGCTTCCCGGGGCTCATCTATGGCTACACCTTC | CASSFPGLIYGYTF
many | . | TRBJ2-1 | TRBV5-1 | TGCGCCAGCAGCTTGGGCCTAAATGAGCAGTTCTTC | CASSLGLNEQFF
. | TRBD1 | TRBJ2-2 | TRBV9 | TGTGCCAGCAGCGAGACAGGGAGGGAGCTGTTTTTT | CASSETGRELFF
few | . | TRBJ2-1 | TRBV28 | TGTGCCAGCAGTTTGAGGGTCGGGCTAGCGAGTGAGCAGTTCTTC | CASSLRVGLASEQFF
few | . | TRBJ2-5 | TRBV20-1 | TGCAGTGCTAGAGAGCCGGATACACAAGAGACCCAGTACTTC | CSAREPDTQETQYF
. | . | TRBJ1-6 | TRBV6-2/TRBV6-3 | TGTGCCAGCAGTCACGACAGGAAGACCTATAATTCACCCCTCAACTTT | CASSHDRKTYNSPLNF
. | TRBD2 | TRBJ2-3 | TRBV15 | TGTGCCACCAGCAGGAGCCGGGGGGTCTTCACAGATACGCAGTATTTT | CATSRSRGVFTDTQYF
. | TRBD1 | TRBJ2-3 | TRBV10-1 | TGCGCCACGACAACCTCGAACGACAGGGCCTATAGCACAGATACGCAGTATTTT | CATTTSNDRAYSTDTQYF
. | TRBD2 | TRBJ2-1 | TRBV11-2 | TGTGCCAGCAGCTTTGGAGCGGGGGGGTACAATGAGCAGTTCTTC | CASSFGAGGYNEQFF